This TCR beta chain was sequenced for a study of blood T cell repertoires in COVID-19. Deletions cut 0 bases from V and 2 bases from J, with 12 bases between. The CDR3 is made up of 17 amino acids. Per the germline V gene, CDR1 is SGDLS and CDR2 is YYNGEE. Here immunoSEQ multiplex PCR was the method, and the copy in TCRdb shows in-frame clones only, minus some. The profile covers about 130,000 clones, with about 84% appearing a single time and about 5.4% taken by the ten largest. Specimen: peripheral blood. The V and J genes are TRBV9 and TRBJ1-6; D is unclear. The TCR originated in a human donor in a cohort sampled during active COVID-19. CDR3 nucleotides: TGTGCCAGCAGCGTAGATGTCCTCAAGCCCTATAATTCACCCCTCCACTTT. Residues: CASSVDVLKPYNSPLHF.